The 29 T cell receptor beta chains reported below all come from one sample, sequenced in a study of Ad26.COV2.S vaccination and SARS-CoV-2 variants. Method: immunoSEQ multiplex PCR; TCRdb's copy keeps in-frame clones and lacks some. The sample holds some 340,000 clones, around 85% seen once. The treatment was: some 19 received Ad26.COV2.S at low or high dose, single or two shots; 5 received placebo; per-sample allocation not given. Sampling happened 63 days after the first vaccine or placebo injection. This specimen was peripheral blood, taken in a trial of Ad26.COV2.S vaccine versus placebo. These TCRs come from a person aged 18-65 years who received the Ad26.COV2.S COVID-19 vaccine or a placebo.

The J gene is TRBJ2-3, the V gene TRBV19; D is perhaps TRBD1 (5 bases). This CDR3 is 16 amino acids long. Trimming stripped 4 bases from V and 3 bases from J, with 17 bases between. The germline gives CDR1 LNHDA, CDR2 SQIVND (reference sequence). The CDR3 sequence is CASSTPGFSGTDTQYF. The CDR3 coding sequence is TGTGCCAGTAGTACCCCAGGGTTCAGTGGTACAGATACGCAGTATTTT.

In DNA, the CDR3 is TGTGCCAGCAGCAATCGACAGGGCTTGGGCTACACCTTC. It specifies CASSNRQGLGYTF. J is TRBJ1-2 and V is TRBV5-4; 7 bases map to TRBD1. V was clipped by 4 bases and J by 8 bases; unmatched bases: 8. Germline CDR1 is SGHNT and CDR2 is YYREEE (reference sequence). The CDR3 spans 13 residues.

This clone was seen just once. The chain has TRBV28 and TRBJ2-3; D tentatively fits TRBD1 or TRBD2 (5 bases each). V gave up 8 bases and J gave up 2 bases, with 14 bases separating them. The CDR3 is made up of 14 amino acids. Germline CDR1 reads MDHEN; CDR2 reads SYDVKM. CDR3 nucleotides: TGTGCCAGCGAGGGGCTTCGTGACACAGATACGCAGTATTTT. Translating it yields CASEGLRDTDTQYF. The complete variable domain, with remaining parts taken from reference TRBV28 and TRBJ2-3, reads DVKVTQSSRYLVKRTGEKVFLECVQDMDHENMFWYRQDPGLGLRLIYFSYDVKMKEKGDIPEGYSVSREKKERFSLILESASTNQTSMYLCASEGLRDTDTQYFGPGTRLTVL.

The rearrangement links TRBV7-2 to TRBJ1-2; D uncertain. The CDR3 loop spans 12 amino acids. The V end lost 6 bases, the J end lost 3 bases, and 8 bases lay between the germline ends. The V gene's germline CDR1 is SGHTA and CDR2 FQGNSA. CDR3 nucleotides: TGTGCCAGCAGATTCATGGACTATGGCTACACCTTC. Translating it yields CASRFMDYGYTF.

V usage is TRBV20-1 and J usage is TRBJ2-5; D perhaps matches TRBD2 (6 bases). Trimming stripped 3 bases from V and 5 bases from J, with 10 bases between. Germline V gene data show CDR1 as DFQATT and CDR2 as SNEGSKA (reference sequence). This CDR3 region has 12 residues. CDR3 amino acids: CSASSRGETQYF. DNA of the CDR3: TGCAGTGCTAGTTCGCGGGGCGAGACCCAGTACTTC.

V is TRBV27 and J is TRBJ2-2; TRBD2 aligns across 10 bases. V lost 6 bases and J lost 7; bases outside the gene matches: 17. This CDR3 region has 18 residues. The germline V gene has CDR1 MNHEY and CDR2 SMNVEV (reference sequence). The CDR3 loop is CASSPAAERGGFGGELFF. The CDR3 nucleotides read TGTGCCAGCAGCCCGGCCGCGGAGCGGGGGGGCTTTGGCGGGGAGCTGTTTTTT.

The chain uses TRBV19 and TRBJ1-5; 7 bases align to TRBD1. After removal of 8 bases from V and 3 bases from J, the junction contained 4 bases not matched to a gene. This CDR3 contains 13 residues. The germline V gene encodes CDR1 LNHDA and CDR2 SQIVND (reference sequence). The CDR3 sequence is CASADRVNQPQHF. Written as DNA, the CDR3 is TGTGCCAGTGCCGACAGGGTCAATCAGCCCCAGCATTTT.

V and J are TRBV7-9 and TRBJ1-1; D gene unclear. CDR1 SEHNR and CDR2 FQNEAQ come from the germline V gene (reference sequence). With 8 bases removed from V and 3 bases from J, the gap between germline ends came to 10 bases. CDR3 length: 12 residues. The CDR3 coding sequence is TGTGCCAGCGGAAAAATTCACACTGAAGCTTTCTTT. As protein: CASGKIHTEAFF.

The chain uses TRBV2 and TRBJ1-1; 9 bases are a match to TRBD1. The V segment lost 6 bases and the J segment 7 bases; nucleotides outside the gene matches: 18. Germline lookup yields CDR1 SNHLY and CDR2 FYNNEI. The CDR3 is made up of 17 amino acids. As DNA, the CDR3 is TGTGCCAGCAGAGCCACCGGGACAGGGAGGAGAGAGGGTGAAGCTTTCTTT. It yields the protein CASRATGTGRREGEAFF.

V gene TRBV6-1 combines with J gene TRBJ2-7; D perhaps matches TRBD1 (6 bases). The CDR3 covers 14 residues. CDR1 and CDR2 from the germline V gene are MNHNS and SASEGT. The V end lost 2 bases, the J end lost 0 bases, and 8 bases lay between the germline ends. The CDR3 reads CASSEWGLSYEQYF. In nucleotides, the CDR3 is TGTGCCAGCAGTGAATGGGGGCTCTCCTACGAGCAGTACTTC.

This chain connects TRBV4-1 to TRBJ1-4, with a weak D call TRBD1 (5 bases). This CDR3 is built from 18 residues. The ends were cut back, 0 bases at V and 5 bases at J, with 19 bases in the middle. CDR1 and CDR2 from the germline V gene are MGHRA and YSYEKL. Here the CDR3 DNA reads TGCGCCAGCAGCCAAGATACATTCGGGGCGCGACTAAATGAAAAACTGTTTTTT. Translated, it gives CASSQDTFGARLNEKLFF.

V is TRBV5-1 and J is TRBJ2-7; D possibly corresponds to TRBD1 (5 bases). Trimming cost V 3 bases and J 2 bases, with 9 bases left between them. This CDR3 spans 13 amino acids. Germline CDR1 SGHRS, CDR2 YFSETQ. In DNA, the CDR3 is TGCGCCAGCAGCTGGGGCATCGCCTACGAGCAGTACTTC. It translates to CASSWGIAYEQYF.

Only one count was recorded for this clone. This sequence joins TRBV5-1 and TRBJ2-2; no definite D call. The CDR3 covers 16 residues. With 1 base removed from V and 7 bases from J, the gap between germline ends came to 17 bases. Germline V gene sequence: CDR1 SGHRS, CDR2 YFSETQ. CDR3 amino acids: CASSLPPAGRGGELFF. The CDR3 coding sequence is TGCGCCAGCAGCTTGCCACCGGCCGGACGCGGCGGGGAGCTGTTTTTT.

The rearrangement joins TRBV19 to TRBJ2-5; D may match TRBD1 or TRBD2 (5 bases each). Germline CDR1 reads LNHDA; CDR2 reads SQIVND (reference sequence). This CDR3 spans 14 amino acids. Trimming took off 6 bases at V and 2 bases at J, with 13 bases between the two ends. The DNA for the CDR3 is TGTGCCAGTAGCGCAGGGAGTGGACAAGAGACCCAGTACTTC. Protein: CASSAGSGQETQYF.

The chain is built from TRBV4-2 and TRBJ1-6; D might be TRBD1 (5 bases). CDR1 and CDR2 (germline): LGHNA, YNFKEQ. V lost 1 base, J lost 11 bases, and 15 bases lay in between. This CDR3 has 15 residues. DNA for the CDR3: TGTGCCAGCAGCCAAGGCAGGGAGGGTGCCCCACCCCTCCACTTT. It specifies CASSQGREGAPPLHF.

The chain recombines TRBV28 with TRBJ2-1, with D possibly matching TRBD2 (6 bases). V was pared by 1 base and J by 7 bases, with 11 bases between. CDR3 length: 14 amino acids. CDR1 and CDR2 from the germline V gene are MDHEN and SYDVKM. The chain's CDR3 is CASSLSGVGNEQFF. CDR3 coding DNA: TGTGCCAGCAGTTTATCGGGGGTAGGTAATGAGCAGTTCTTC.

The rearrangement uses TRBV9 and TRBJ2-5; 9 bases match TRBD2. CDR1 SGDLS and CDR2 YYNGEE come from the germline V gene. The CDR3 length is 18 residues. V lost 4 bases to trimming and J lost 1 base; unmatched junction nucleotides: 14. The CDR3 loop reads CASSPNRGSSGVQETQYF. For the CDR3, the DNA is TGTGCCAGCAGCCCAAATAGGGGGTCTAGCGGGGTCCAAGAGACCCAGTACTTC. Combining the CDR3 with reference TRBV9 and TRBJ2-5 gives the whole variable domain DSGVTQTPKHLITATGQRVTLRCSPRSGDLSVYWYQQSLDQGLQFLIQYYNGEERAKGNILERFSAQQFPDLHSELNLSSLELGDSALYFCASSPNRGSSGVQETQYFGPGTRLLVL.

This clone was seen a handful of times. The chain employs TRBV25-1 and TRBJ1-5, with unresolved D. The length of the CDR3 is 14 residues. Trimming left V 3 bases short and J 4 bases short, with 10 bases between. The germline V gene has CDR1 MGHDK and CDR2 SYGVNS. CDR3 sequence: CASSEPGTNQPQHF. The CDR3 nucleotides read TGTGCCAGCAGTGAGCCTGGCACTAATCAGCCCCAGCATTTT.

The gene calls are TRBV7-9 and TRBJ2-7; the D gene is possibly TRBD1 (6 bases). V lost 1 base to trimming and J lost 2 bases, with 12 bases between them. This CDR3 comprises 15 residues. From germline, CDR1 is SEHNR and CDR2 FQNEAQ (reference sequence). Here the CDR3 reads CASSLVRGQAYEQYF. The CDR3 DNA reads as TGTGCCAGCAGCTTAGTAAGGGGACAAGCCTACGAGCAGTACTTC. The full variable domain, completed using reference TRBV7-9 and TRBJ2-7, is DTGVSQNPRHKITKRGQNVTFRCDPISEHNRLYWYRQTLGQGPEFLTYFQNEAQLEKSRLLSDRFSAERPKGSFSTLEIQRTEQGDSAMYLCASSLVRGQAYEQYFGPGTRLTVT.

The chain combines TRBV4-2 with TRBJ2-1; D tentatively reads TRBD1 or TRBD2 (6 bases each). The V end was cut by 7 bases, the J end by 8 bases, with 21 bases between. Germline CDR1 reads LGHNA; CDR2 reads YNFKEQ. CDR3 length: 15 amino acids. The CDR3 sequence is CASNLVGGPGYEQFF. For the CDR3, the DNA is TGTGCCAGCAATCTTGTGGGGGGCCCGGGCTATGAGCAGTTCTTC.

This chain connects TRBV6-2 or TRBV6-3 to TRBJ2-7; TRBD2 matches at 11 bases. From germline, CDR1 is MNHEY and CDR2 SVGEGT. The J segment lost 0 bases and the V segment lost 6 bases, leaving 4 bases of the junction unmatched. The CDR3 is 15 residues long. CDR3 in amino acids: CASSSTSGVSYEQYF. The CDR3 bases are TGTGCCAGCAGCTCGACTAGCGGGGTCTCCTACGAGCAGTACTTC.

This sequence joins TRBV6-2 or TRBV6-3 and TRBJ2-5, with TRBD2 identical over 11 bases. CDR3 size: 17 residues. Germline V gene lookup returns CDR1 MNHEY and CDR2 SVGEGT. J gave up 1 base and V 0 bases, and 4 bases lay outside the gene matches. CDR3 residues: CASSYSLAGGSQETQYF. CDR3 DNA: TGTGCCAGCAGTTACTCGCTAGCGGGGGGCTCCCAAGAGACCCAGTACTTC.

This clone is a singleton in its sample. The CDR3 loop reads CASSLREDNEQFF. Written as DNA, the CDR3 is TGTGCCAGCAGTTTGAGGGAAGACAATGAGCAGTTCTTC. V gene TRBV12-3 or TRBV12-4 combines with J gene TRBJ2-1; D might be TRBD2 (5 bases). This CDR3 has 13 amino acids. Between the trimmed V and J ends, which lost 3 bases and 5 bases, there was a span of 8 bases.

The genes are TRBV12-3 or TRBV12-4 and TRBJ2-7; no firm D call. The V gene lost 1 base and the J gene lost 7 bases, with 8 bases spanning the gap. This CDR3 contains 12 residues. The CDR3 DNA reads TGTGCCAGCAGTTTAGGGGTGTGGGAGCAGTACTTC. Its translation: CASSLGVWEQYF.

The chain employs TRBV6-1 and TRBJ1-5; 10 bases align to TRBD1. The CDR3 runs to 16 residues. Germline V gives CDR1 MNHNS, CDR2 SASEGT. Losses at the gene ends were 4 bases for V and 5 bases for J; bases not matched to a gene: 8. The CDR3 region is CASSARDRGPHQPQHF. The CDR3 coding sequence is TGTGCCAGCAGTGCTCGGGACAGGGGCCCTCATCAGCCCCAGCATTTT.

The J gene is TRBJ2-7, the V gene TRBV7-9; the D gene is possibly TRBD2 (6 bases). This CDR3 has 13 residues. V was trimmed by 9 bases and J by 1 base, leaving 13 bases between them. Germline V gene sequence: CDR1 SEHNR, CDR2 FQNEAQ (reference sequence). CDR3 sequence: CASGGYASYEQYF. CDR3 DNA sequence: TGTGCCAGTGGGGGGTACGCATCCTACGAGCAGTACTTC.

This chain links TRBV19 with TRBJ2-3, with no clear D. Germline V gives CDR1 LNHDA, CDR2 SQIVND (reference sequence). V lost 9 bases and J lost 6, with 16 bases in between. CDR3 size: 13 residues. CDR3 in amino acids: CARNTVLGDTQYF. CDR3 nucleotides: TGTGCCAGGAATACGGTGCTTGGGGATACGCAGTATTTT.

CDR3 protein: CASDPGGPGDEQFF. CDR3 nucleotides: TGCGCCAGCGACCCCGGGGGGCCCGGGGATGAGCAGTTCTTC. The rearrangement links TRBV5-1 to TRBJ2-1, with D tentatively TRBD2 (7 bases). In germline, CDR1 is SGHRS, CDR2 YFSETQ. The V end lost 7 bases, the J end lost 8 bases, and 19 bases lay between the germline ends. This CDR3 spans 14 amino acids.

CDR3 sequence reads: CASSGSNQPQHF. The CDR3 bases are TGTGCCAGCAGTGGGAGCAATCAGCCCCAGCATTTT. The chain uses TRBV6-6 and TRBJ1-5; no clear D gene. Per germline, CDR1 MNHNY and CDR2 SVGAGI (reference sequence). V lost 5 bases, J lost 1 base, and 3 bases lay in between. This CDR3 has 12 residues.